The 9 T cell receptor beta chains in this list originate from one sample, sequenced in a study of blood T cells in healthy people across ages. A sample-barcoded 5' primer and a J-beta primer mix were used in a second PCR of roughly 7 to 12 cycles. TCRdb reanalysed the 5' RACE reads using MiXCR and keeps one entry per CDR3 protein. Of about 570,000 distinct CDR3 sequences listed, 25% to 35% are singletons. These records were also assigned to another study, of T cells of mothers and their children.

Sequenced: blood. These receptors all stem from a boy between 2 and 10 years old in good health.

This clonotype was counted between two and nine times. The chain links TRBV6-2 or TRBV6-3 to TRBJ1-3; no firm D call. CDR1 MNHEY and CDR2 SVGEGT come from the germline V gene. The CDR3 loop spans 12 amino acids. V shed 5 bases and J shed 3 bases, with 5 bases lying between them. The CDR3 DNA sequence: TGTGCCAGCAGTCCCCTTGGAAACACCATATATTTT. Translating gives CASSPLGNTIYF.

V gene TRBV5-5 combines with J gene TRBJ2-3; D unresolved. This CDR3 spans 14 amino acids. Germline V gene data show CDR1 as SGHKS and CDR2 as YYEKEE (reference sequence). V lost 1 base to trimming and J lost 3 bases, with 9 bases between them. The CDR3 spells CASSLNLMTDTQYF. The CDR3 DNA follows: TGTGCCAGCAGCTTGAACCTAATGACAGATACGCAGTATTTT.

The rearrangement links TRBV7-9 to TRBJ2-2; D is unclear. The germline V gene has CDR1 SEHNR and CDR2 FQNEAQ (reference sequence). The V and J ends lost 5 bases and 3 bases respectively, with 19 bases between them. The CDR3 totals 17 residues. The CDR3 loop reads CASSPRTRKSDTGELFF. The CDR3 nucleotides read TGTGCCAGCAGCCCCCGGACCAGGAAATCGGACACCGGGGAGCTGTTTTTT.

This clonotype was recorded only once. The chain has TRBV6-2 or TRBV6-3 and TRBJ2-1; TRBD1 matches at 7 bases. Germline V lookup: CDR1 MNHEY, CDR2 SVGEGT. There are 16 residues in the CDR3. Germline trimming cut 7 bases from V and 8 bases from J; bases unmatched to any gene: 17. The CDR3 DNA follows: TGTGCCAGCACCAGATCGAAGGGACAGCCCTGGGATGAGCAGTTCTTC. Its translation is CASTRSKGQPWDEQFF.

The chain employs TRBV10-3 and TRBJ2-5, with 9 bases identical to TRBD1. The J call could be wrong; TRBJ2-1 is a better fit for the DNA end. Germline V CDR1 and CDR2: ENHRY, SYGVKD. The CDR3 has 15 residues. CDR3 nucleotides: TGTGCCATCAGTGAGGGGACAGGGTATATCGGTGAGCAGTTCTTC. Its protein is CAISEGTGYIGEQFF.

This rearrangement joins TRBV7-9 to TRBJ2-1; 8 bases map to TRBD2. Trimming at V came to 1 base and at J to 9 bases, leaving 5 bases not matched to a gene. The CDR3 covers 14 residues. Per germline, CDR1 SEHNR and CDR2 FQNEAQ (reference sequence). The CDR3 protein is CASSLVGLATEQFF. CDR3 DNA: TGTGCCAGCAGCTTAGTAGGACTAGCCACTGAGCAGTTCTTC.

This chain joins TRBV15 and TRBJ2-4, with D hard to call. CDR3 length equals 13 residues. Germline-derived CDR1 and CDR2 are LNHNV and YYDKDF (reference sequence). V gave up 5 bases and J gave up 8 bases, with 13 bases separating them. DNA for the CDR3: TGTGCCACCAGCCCGGACCGCTGGGACATTCAGTACTTC. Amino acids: CATSPDRWDIQYF.

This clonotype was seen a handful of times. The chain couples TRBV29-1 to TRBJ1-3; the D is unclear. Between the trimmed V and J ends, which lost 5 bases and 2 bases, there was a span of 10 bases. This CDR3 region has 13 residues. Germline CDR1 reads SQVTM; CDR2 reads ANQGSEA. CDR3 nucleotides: TGCAGCGTTATTGGTACTACTGGAAACACCATATATTTT. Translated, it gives CSVIGTTGNTIYF.

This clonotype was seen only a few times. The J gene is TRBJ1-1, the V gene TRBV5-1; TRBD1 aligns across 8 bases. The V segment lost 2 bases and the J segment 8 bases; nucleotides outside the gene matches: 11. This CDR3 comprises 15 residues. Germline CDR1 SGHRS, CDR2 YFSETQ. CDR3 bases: TGCGCCAGCAGCTTACGTCCCGGGACAGGTTCCGAAGCTTTCTTT. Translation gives CASSLRPGTGSEAFF.